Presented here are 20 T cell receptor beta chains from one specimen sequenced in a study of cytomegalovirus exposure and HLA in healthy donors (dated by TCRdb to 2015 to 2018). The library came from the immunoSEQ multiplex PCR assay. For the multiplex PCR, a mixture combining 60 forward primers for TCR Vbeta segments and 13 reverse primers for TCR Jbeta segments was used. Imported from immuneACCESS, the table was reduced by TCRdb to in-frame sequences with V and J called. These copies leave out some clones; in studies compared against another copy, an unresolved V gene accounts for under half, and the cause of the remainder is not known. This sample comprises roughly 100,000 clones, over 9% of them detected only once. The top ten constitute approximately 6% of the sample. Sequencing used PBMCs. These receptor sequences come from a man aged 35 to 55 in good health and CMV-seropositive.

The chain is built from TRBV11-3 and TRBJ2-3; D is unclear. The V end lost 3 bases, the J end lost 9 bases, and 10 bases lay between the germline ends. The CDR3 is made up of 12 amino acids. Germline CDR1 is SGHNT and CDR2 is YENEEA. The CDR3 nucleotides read TGTGCCAGCAGCTTTGGTAGCCTAACGCAGTATTTT. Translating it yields CASSFGSLTQYF. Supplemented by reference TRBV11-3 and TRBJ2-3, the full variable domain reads EAGVVQSPRYKIIEKKQPVAFWCNPISGHNTLYWYLQNLGQGPELLIRYENEEAVDDSQLPKDRFSAERLKGVDSTLKIQPAELGDSAVYLCASSFGSLTQYFGPGTRLTVL.

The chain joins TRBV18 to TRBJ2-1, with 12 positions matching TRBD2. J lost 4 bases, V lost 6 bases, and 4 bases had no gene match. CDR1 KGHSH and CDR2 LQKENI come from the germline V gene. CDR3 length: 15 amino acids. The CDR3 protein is CASSRTSGEYNEQFF. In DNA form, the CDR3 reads TGTGCCAGCTCGCGGACTAGCGGGGAGTACAATGAGCAGTTCTTC.

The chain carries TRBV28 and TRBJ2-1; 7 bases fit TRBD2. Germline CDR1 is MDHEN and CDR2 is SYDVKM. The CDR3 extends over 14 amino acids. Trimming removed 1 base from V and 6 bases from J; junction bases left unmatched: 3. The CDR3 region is CASSLSGGGNEQFF. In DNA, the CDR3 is TGTGCCAGCAGTTTATCGGGAGGCGGCAATGAGCAGTTCTTC.

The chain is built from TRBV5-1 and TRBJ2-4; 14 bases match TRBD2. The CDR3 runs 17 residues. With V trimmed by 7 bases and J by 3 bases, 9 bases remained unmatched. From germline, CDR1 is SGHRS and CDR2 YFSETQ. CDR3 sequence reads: CASSPGLAGVDKNIQYF. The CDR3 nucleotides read TGCGCCAGCTCCCCGGGACTAGCGGGAGTAGACAAAAACATTCAGTACTTC.

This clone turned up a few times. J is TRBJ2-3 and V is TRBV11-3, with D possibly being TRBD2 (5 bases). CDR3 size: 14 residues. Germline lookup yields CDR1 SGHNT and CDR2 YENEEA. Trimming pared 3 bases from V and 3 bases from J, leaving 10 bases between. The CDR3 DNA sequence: TGTGCCAGCAGCTTCGCCAAGCGGACAGATACGCAGTATTTT. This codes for CASSFAKRTDTQYF.

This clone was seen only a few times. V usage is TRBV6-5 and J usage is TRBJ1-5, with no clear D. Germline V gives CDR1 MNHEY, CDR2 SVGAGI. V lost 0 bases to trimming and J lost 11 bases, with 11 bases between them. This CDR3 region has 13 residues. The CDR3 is CASSYSRVTAQHF. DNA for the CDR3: TGTGCCAGCAGTTACTCCCGAGTAACGGCCCAGCATTTT.

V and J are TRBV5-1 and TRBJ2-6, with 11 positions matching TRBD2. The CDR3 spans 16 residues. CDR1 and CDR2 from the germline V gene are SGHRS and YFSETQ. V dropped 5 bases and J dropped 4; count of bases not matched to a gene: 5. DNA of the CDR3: TGCGCCAGCAGGGTAGCGGGAGGGTCCGGGGCCAACGTCCTGACTTTC. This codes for CASRVAGGSGANVLTF.

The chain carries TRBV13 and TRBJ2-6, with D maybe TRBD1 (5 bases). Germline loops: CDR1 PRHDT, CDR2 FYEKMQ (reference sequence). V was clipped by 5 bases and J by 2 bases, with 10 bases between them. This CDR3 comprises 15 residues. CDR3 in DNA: TGTGCCAGCAGCCTTCAGGGTGCTGGGGCCAACGTCCTGACTTTC. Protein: CASSLQGAGANVLTF. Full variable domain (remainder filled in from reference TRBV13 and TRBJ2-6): AAGVIQSPRHLIKEKRETATLKCYPIPRHDTVYWYQQGPGQDPQFLISFYEKMQSDKGSIPDRFSAQQFSDYHSELNMSSLELGDSALYFCASSLQGAGANVLTFGAGSRLTVL.

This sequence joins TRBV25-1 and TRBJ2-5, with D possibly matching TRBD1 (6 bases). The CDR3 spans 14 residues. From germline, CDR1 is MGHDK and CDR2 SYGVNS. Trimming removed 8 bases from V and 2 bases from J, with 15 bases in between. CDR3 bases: TGTGCCAGCGTCATTCCAGGGGCGCAAGAGACCCAGTACTTC. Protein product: CASVIPGAQETQYF.

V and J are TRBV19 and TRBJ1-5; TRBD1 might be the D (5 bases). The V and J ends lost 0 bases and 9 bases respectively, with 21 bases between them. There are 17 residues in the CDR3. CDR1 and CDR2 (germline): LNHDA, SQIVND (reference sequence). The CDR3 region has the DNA TGTGCCAGTAGTATAGATCTATTAGGGGTAGATTACCGGCCCCAGCATTTT. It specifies CASSIDLLGVDYRPQHF. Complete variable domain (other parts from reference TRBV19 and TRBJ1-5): DGGITQSPKYLFRKEGQNVTLSCEQNLNHDAMYWYRQDPGQGLRLIYYSQIVNDFQKGDIAEGYSVSREKKESFPLTVTSAQKNPTAFYLCASSIDLLGVDYRPQHFGDGTRLSIL.

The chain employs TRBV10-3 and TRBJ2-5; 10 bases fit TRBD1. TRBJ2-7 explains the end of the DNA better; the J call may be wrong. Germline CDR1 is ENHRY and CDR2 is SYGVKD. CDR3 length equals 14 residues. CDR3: CAISLTGGSYEQYF. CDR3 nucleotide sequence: TGTGCCATCAGCCTGACAGGGGGCAGTTACGAGCAGTACTTC.

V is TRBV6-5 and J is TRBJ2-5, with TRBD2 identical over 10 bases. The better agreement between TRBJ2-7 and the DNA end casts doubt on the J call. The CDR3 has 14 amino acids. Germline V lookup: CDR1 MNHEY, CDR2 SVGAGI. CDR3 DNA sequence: TGTGCCAGCAGTATAGCGGGAGGCCCTTACGAGCAGTACTTC. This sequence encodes CASSIAGGPYEQYF.

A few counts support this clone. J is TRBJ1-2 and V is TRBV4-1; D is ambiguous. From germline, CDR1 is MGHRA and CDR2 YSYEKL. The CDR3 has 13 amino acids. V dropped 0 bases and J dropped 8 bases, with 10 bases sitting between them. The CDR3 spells CASSQEDGEGYTF. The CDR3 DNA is TGCGCCAGCAGCCAAGAGGACGGGGAAGGCTACACCTTC.

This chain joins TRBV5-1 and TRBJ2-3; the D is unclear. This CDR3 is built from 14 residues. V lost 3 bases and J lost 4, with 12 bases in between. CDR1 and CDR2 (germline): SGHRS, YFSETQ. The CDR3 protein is CASSSPNVADTQYF. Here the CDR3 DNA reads TGCGCCAGCAGCTCTCCCAACGTAGCAGATACGCAGTATTTT.

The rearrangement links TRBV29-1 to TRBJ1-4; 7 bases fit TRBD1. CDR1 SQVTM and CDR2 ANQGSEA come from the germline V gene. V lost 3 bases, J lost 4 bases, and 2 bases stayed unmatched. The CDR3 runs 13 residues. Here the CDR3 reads CSVETGLNEKLFF. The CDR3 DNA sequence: TGCAGCGTTGAGACAGGGCTTAATGAAAAACTGTTTTTT. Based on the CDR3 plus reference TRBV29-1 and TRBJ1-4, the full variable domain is SAVISQKPSRDICQRGTSLTIQCQVDSQVTMMFWYRQQPGQSLTLIATANQGSEATYESGFVIDKFPISRPNLTFSTLTVSNMSPEDSSIYLCSVETGLNEKLFFGSGTQLSVL.

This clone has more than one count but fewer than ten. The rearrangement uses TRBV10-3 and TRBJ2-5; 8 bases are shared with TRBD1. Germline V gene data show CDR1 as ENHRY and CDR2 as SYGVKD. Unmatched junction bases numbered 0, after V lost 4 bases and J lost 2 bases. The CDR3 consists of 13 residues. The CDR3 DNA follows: TGTGCCATCAGTGGACAGGGGCAAGAGACCCAGTACTTC. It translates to CAISGQGQETQYF.

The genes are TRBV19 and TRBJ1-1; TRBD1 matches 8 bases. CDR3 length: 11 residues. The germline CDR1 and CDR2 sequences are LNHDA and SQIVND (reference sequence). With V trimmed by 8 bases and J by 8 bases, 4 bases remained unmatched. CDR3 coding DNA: TGTGCCAGTTACAGGGGGGGAGAAGCTTTCTTT. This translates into CASYRGGEAFF.

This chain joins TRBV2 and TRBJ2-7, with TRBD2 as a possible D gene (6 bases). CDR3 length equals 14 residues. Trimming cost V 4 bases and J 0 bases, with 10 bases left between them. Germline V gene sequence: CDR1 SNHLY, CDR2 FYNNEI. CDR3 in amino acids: CASSGVSGSYEQYF. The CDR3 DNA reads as TGTGCCAGCAGTGGGGTTAGCGGCTCCTACGAGCAGTACTTC. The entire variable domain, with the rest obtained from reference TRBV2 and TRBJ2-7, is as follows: EPEVTQTPSHQVTQMGQEVILRCVPISNHLYFYWYRQILGQKVEFLVSFYNNEISEKSEIFDDQFSVERPDGSNFTLKIRSTKLEDSAMYFCASSGVSGSYEQYFGPGTRLTVT.

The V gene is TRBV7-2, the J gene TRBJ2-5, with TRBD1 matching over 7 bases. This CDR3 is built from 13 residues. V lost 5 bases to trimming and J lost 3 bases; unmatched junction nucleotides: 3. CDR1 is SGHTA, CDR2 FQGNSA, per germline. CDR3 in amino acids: CASSVGTEETQYF. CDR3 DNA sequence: TGTGCCAGCAGCGTCGGGACAGAAGAGACCCAGTACTTC. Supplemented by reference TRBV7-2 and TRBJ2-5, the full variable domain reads GAGVSQSPSNKVTEKGKDVELRCDPISGHTALYWYRQSLGQGLEFLIYFQGNSAPDKSGLPSDRFSAERTGGSVSTLTIQRTQQEDSAVYLCASSVGTEETQYFGPGTRLLVL.

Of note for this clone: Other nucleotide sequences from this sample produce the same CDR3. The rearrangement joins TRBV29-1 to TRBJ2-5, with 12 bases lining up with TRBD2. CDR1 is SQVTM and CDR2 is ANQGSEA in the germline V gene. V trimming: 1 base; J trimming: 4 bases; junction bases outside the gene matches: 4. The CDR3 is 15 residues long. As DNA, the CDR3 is TGCAGCGTTGAAGGGACTAGCGGGATTGGAGAGACCCAGTACTTC. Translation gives CSVEGTSGIGETQYF.